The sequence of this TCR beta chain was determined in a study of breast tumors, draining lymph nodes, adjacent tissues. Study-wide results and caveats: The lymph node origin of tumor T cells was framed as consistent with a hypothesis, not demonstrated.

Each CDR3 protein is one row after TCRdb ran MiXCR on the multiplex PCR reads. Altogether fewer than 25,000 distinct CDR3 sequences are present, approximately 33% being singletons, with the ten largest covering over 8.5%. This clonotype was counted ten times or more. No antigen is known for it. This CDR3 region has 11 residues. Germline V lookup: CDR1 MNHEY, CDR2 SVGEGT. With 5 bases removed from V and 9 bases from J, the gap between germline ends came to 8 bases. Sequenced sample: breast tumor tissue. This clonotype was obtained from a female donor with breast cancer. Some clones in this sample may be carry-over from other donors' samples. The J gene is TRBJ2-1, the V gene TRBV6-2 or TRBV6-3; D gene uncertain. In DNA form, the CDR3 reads TGTGCCAGCAGTAAGAAGCTTGAGCAGTTCTTC. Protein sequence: CASSKKLEQFF.